The 16 T cell receptor beta chains listed next were all sequenced from one sample in a study of blood T cell repertoires in COVID-19. TCRdb keeps only in-frame clones here, not all; method: immunoSEQ multiplex PCR. The sample yields about 230,000 clones, over 70% seen once. The material sequenced was peripheral blood. The receptor set was obtained from a man in his forties or fifties with active or convalescent COVID-19.

The chain links TRBV2 to TRBJ2-7; 14 bases line up with TRBD2. Unmatched junction bases numbered 4, after V lost 5 bases and J lost 4 bases. The CDR3 extends over 15 amino acids. The germline V gene has CDR1 SNHLY and CDR2 FYNNEI. The CDR3 loop reads CASSKGLAGVYEQYF. CDR3 bases: TGTGCCAGCAGTAAGGGACTAGCGGGAGTATACGAGCAGTACTTC.

The rearrangement joins TRBV12-3 or TRBV12-4 to TRBJ1-3, with D unresolved. CDR3 size: 13 residues. Trimming removed 1 base at V and 5 bases at J, with 6 bases between. The CDR3 DNA is TGTGCCAGCAGTTTAGGCGGCCGAAACACCATATATTTT. Translation gives CASSLGGRNTIYF.

This chain connects TRBV10-3 to TRBJ2-5; D possibly corresponds to TRBD2 (5 bases). Germline lookup yields CDR1 ENHRY and CDR2 SYGVKD. Deletions cut 3 bases from V and 4 bases from J, with 9 bases between. There are 13 residues in the CDR3. The CDR3 loop reads CAISDLEGETQYF. CDR3 nucleotide sequence: TGTGCCATCAGTGATCTAGAGGGAGAGACCCAGTACTTC.

The table lists this clone with a few counts. The V call is TRBV7-9, the J call TRBJ1-1, with D tentatively TRBD1 (5 bases). From germline, CDR1 is SEHNR and CDR2 FQNEAQ (reference sequence). V dropped 5 bases and J dropped 9 bases, with 22 bases sitting between them. The CDR3 spans 15 residues. The CDR3 nucleotides are TGTGCCAGCAGCAAATCTCCGGGGGTCCCCGGACAAGCTTTCTTT. Translation: CASSKSPGVPGQAFF.

This chain uses TRBV5-1 with TRBJ2-7; 7 bases are shared with TRBD1. Germline V gene lookup returns CDR1 SGHRS and CDR2 YFSETQ. The length of the CDR3 is 15 residues. Trimming removed 4 bases from V and 3 bases from J; junction bases left unmatched: 10. The chain's CDR3 is CASSKTQGDDYEQYF. Written as DNA, the CDR3 is TGCGCCAGCAGCAAGACCCAGGGGGATGACTACGAGCAGTACTTC.

The rearrangement joins TRBV28 to TRBJ2-7, with a possible D match to TRBD1 (5 bases). Germline values: CDR1 MDHEN, CDR2 SYDVKM. The CDR3 covers 14 residues. V was cut by 1 base and J by 2 bases, with 9 bases left in between. CDR3 in DNA: TGTGCCAGCAGTTTATCCAGGGCACCCTACGAGCAGTACTTC. Its protein is CASSLSRAPYEQYF.

V gene TRBV14 combines with J gene TRBJ2-7; D is possibly TRBD1 (6 bases). V lost 5 bases to trimming and J lost 6 bases, with 14 bases between them. This CDR3 is built from 13 residues. Per germline, CDR1 SGHDN and CDR2 FVKESK. The CDR3: CASSLTGYSEQYF. As DNA, the CDR3 is TGTGCCAGCAGCTTGACAGGTTATTCCGAGCAGTACTTC.

This chain connects TRBV9 to TRBJ2-2; 8 bases match TRBD1. The CDR3 has 16 residues. CDR1 is SGDLS, CDR2 YYNGEE, per germline. The V and J ends lost 4 bases and 0 bases, in that order; junction bases with no gene match: 5. CDR3 residues: CASSPMTGANTGELFF. CDR3 DNA sequence: TGTGCCAGCAGCCCGATGACAGGGGCGAACACCGGGGAGCTGTTTTTT.

V is TRBV27 and J is TRBJ1-1, with 9 bases fitting TRBD1. The length of the CDR3 is 13 residues. V was clipped by 6 bases and J by 5 bases; unmatched bases: 4. The germline gives CDR1 MNHEY, CDR2 SMNVEV (reference sequence). The CDR3 spells CASRQGAWTEAFF. Written as DNA, the CDR3 is TGTGCCAGCAGACAGGGGGCCTGGACTGAAGCTTTCTTT.

The chain recombines TRBV4-3 with TRBJ1-2; D not resolved. The V and J ends lost 1 base and 2 bases respectively, with 11 bases between them. The length of the CDR3 is 15 residues. CDR1 and CDR2 from the germline V gene are LGHNA and YSLEER. The CDR3 is CASSQGSQLNYGYTF. Written as DNA, the CDR3 is TGCGCCAGCAGCCAAGGTTCACAGCTAAACTATGGCTACACCTTC.

The chain recombines TRBV2 with TRBJ2-2; 15 positions match TRBD2. The CDR3 has 18 residues. The junction had 14 bases not matched to a gene; V was cut back by 7 bases and J by 8 bases. Germline lookup yields CDR1 SNHLY and CDR2 FYNNEI. The CDR3 sequence: CASTLPGLAGGVRGELFF. DNA for the CDR3: TGTGCCAGCACTTTACCTGGACTAGCGGGAGGGGTAAGAGGGGAGCTGTTTTTT.

The chain combines TRBV24-1 with TRBJ1-3; D unresolved. Per germline, CDR1 KGHDR and CDR2 SFDVKD. V was shortened by 2 bases and J by 3 bases, with 16 bases between the two germline ends. The CDR3 covers 17 residues. DNA for the CDR3: TGTGCCACCAGTGATTACCTGCTTGGGGAGGATGGAAACACCATATATTTT. It codes for CATSDYLLGEDGNTIYF.

This clone was counted at least ten times. The rearrangement uses TRBV6-5 and TRBJ1-5, with D possibly matching TRBD1 (6 bases). V lost 7 bases and J 7 bases, leaving 14 bases between the germline ends. This CDR3 contains 13 residues. Per the germline V gene, CDR1 is MNHEY and CDR2 is SVGAGI. The CDR3 bases are TGTGCCAGCAACGAACAGGGTGGCCAGCCCCAGCATTTT. Its translation is CASNEQGGQPQHF.

In its sample, this clone was seen many times. The V call is TRBV7-2, the J call TRBJ2-3, with 11 bases that match TRBD2. This CDR3 spans 16 amino acids. Germline V gives CDR1 SGHTA, CDR2 FQGNSA. J was trimmed by 7 bases and V by 5 bases; bases with no gene match: 11. This chain's CDR3 is CASSLSGGASINTQYF. In nucleotides, the CDR3 is TGTGCCAGCAGCCTTAGCGGGGGGGCCAGCATAAATACGCAGTATTTT.

V gene TRBV7-9 combines with J gene TRBJ1-5; 9 bases align to TRBD1. This CDR3 region has 14 residues. V shed 5 bases and J 5 bases; nucleotides not matched to a gene: 4. Germline CDR1 is SEHNR and CDR2 is FQNEAQ (reference sequence). The CDR3 sequence is CASSTTGGHQPQHF. In DNA form, the CDR3 reads TGTGCCAGCAGCACGACAGGGGGGCATCAGCCCCAGCATTTT.

The J gene is TRBJ2-2, the V gene TRBV5-1; TRBD1 aligns across 7 bases. CDR1 is SGHRS, CDR2 YFSETQ, per germline. The ends lost 4 bases at V and 3 bases at J; junction bases unmatched: 9. The CDR3 covers 16 residues. This CDR3 is CASSPTDRAHTGELFF. The CDR3, as DNA: TGCGCCAGCAGCCCCACCGACAGGGCGCACACCGGGGAGCTGTTTTTT.